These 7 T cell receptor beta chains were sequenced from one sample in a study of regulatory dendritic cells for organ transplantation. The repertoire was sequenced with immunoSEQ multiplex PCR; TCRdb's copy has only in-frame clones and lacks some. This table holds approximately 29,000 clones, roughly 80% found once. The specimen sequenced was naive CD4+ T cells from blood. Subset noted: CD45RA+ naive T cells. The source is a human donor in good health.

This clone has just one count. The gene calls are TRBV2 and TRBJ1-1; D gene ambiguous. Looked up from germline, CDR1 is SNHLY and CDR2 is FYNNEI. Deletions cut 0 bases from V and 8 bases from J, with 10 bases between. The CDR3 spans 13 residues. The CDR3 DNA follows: TGTGCCAGCAGTGAAGCGCGTTCCCTCGAAGCTTTCTTT. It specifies CASSEARSLEAFF.

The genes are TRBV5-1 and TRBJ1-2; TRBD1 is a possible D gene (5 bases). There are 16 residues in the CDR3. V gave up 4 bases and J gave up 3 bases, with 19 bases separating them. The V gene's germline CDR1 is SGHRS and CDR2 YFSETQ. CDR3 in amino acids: CASSRPDTRMDYGYTF. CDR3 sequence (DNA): TGCGCCAGCAGCCGTCCGGACACCCGAATGGACTATGGCTACACCTTC.

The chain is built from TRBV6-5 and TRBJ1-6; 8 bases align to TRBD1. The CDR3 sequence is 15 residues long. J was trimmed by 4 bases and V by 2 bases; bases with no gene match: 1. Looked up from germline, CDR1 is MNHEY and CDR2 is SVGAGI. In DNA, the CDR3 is TGTGCCAGCAGTTACCGACAGGGGTATAATTCACCCCTCCACTTT. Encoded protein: CASSYRQGYNSPLHF.

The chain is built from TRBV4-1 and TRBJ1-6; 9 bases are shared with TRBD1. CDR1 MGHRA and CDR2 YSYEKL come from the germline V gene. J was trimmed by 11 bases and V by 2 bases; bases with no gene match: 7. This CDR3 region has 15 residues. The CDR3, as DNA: TGCGCCAGCAGCCAACGCCGGGACAGGGAGGCACCCCTCCACTTT. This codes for CASSQRRDREAPLHF.

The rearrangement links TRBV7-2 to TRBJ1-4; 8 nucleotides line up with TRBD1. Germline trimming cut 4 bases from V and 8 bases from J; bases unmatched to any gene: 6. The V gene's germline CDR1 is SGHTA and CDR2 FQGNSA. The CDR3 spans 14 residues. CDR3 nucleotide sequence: TGTGCCAGCAGCTATGACAGGGGTGGGGAAAAACTGTTTTTT. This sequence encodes CASSYDRGGEKLFF.

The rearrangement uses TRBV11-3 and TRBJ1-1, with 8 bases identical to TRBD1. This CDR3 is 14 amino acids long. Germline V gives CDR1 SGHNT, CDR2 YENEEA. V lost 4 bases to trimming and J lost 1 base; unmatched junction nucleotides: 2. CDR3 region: CASSSGQGNTEAFF. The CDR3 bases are TGTGCCAGCAGCTCCGGACAGGGGAACACTGAAGCTTTCTTT.

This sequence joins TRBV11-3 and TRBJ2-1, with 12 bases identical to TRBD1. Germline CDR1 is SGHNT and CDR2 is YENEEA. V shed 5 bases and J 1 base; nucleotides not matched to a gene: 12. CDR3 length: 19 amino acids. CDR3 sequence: CASSKGRDRGRGSYNEQFF. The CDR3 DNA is TGTGCCAGCAGCAAGGGGAGGGACAGGGGGCGAGGGTCCTACAATGAGCAGTTCTTC.